These 4 T cell receptor beta chains were sequenced from one sample in a study of T cell responses to AZD1222 COVID-19 vaccine. The assay was immunoSEQ multiplex PCR, and TCRdb's table has in-frame clones only and misses some. Altogether approximately 94,000 clones are present, about nine tenths being singletons, with the ten largest covering roughly 1.8%. Specimen: peripheral blood, collected on day 0 of AZD1222 vaccination. The receptors stem from an adult in good health.

This chain connects TRBV6-6 to TRBJ1-5, with a possible D match to TRBD1 (5 bases). The CDR3 spans 14 residues. Germline-derived CDR1 and CDR2 are MNHNY and SVGAGI (reference sequence). V was trimmed by 3 bases and J by 5 bases, leaving 11 bases between them. The CDR3 coding sequence is TGTGCCAGCAGTTATGGGGGGGAGGATCAGCCCCAGCATTTT. This sequence encodes CASSYGGEDQPQHF.

This chain links TRBV7-2 with TRBJ2-7; possibly TRBD1 for D (6 bases). Germline V gene sequence: CDR1 SGHTA, CDR2 FQGNSA. The V and J ends lost 1 base and 3 bases respectively, with 19 bases between them. The CDR3 totals 17 residues. The CDR3 reads CASSLVSVIQGGYEQYF. As DNA, the CDR3 is TGTGCCAGCAGCTTAGTGAGTGTGATACAGGGTGGCTACGAGCAGTACTTC.

This chain uses TRBV3-1 (or the pseudogene TRBV3-2) with TRBJ1-5; no definite D call. The CDR3 is made up of 13 amino acids. Looked up from germline, CDR1 is LGHDT and CDR2 is YNNKEL (reference sequence). The germline V and J ends were trimmed by 5 bases and 4 bases, with 9 bases remaining between them. The CDR3 here is CASSGDINQPQHF. The CDR3 DNA reads TGTGCCAGCAGCGGAGACATAAATCAGCCCCAGCATTTT.

The V call is TRBV11-1, the J call TRBJ2-7, with 8 bases identical to TRBD2. The germline V gene has CDR1 SGHAT and CDR2 FQDESV (reference sequence). The CDR3 runs to 15 residues. With V trimmed by 6 bases and J by 7 bases, 14 bases remained unmatched. CDR3 sequence: CASSTHLKREQEQYF. The CDR3 DNA reads as TGTGCCAGCAGTACCCACTTAAAGCGGGAGCAAGAGCAGTACTTC.